What follows describes a single T cell receptor beta chain. This record comes from a study of blood T cell repertoires in COVID-19. This table comes from immunoSEQ multiplex PCR, and its TCRdb copy is limited to in-frame clones, with some not included. Of 540,000 or so clones listed, 85% to 90% were seen once; the top ten hold 7.8%. Losses at the gene ends were 4 bases for V and 4 bases for J; bases not matched to a gene: 9. The CDR3 contains 15 residues. Germline V gene lookup returns CDR1 SGHDT and CDR2 YYEEEE. The sequenced sample consisted of peripheral blood. The chain links TRBV5-6 to TRBJ2-3; 7 bases fit TRBD1. This clonotype originated in a woman aged 45-59 years with COVID-19, enrolled during active disease. In DNA, the CDR3 is TGTGCCAGCAGCCTCCTTAAAGGGGGCGCAGATACGCAGTATTTT. Its protein is CASSLLKGGADTQYF.